Below, 21 T cell receptor beta chains from the same sample are listed, as sequenced in a study of low-dose radiotherapy and immunotherapy resistance in tumors. Time point in this sample: before trial treatment. Both TCRalpha and TCRbeta chains were reverse transcribed with V-gene-specific primers. The TCRs were subjected to amplification over around 18 PCR cycles employing a constant-region primer in conjunction with a V-primer adapter. TCRdb re-analysed the reads in MiXCR, keeping a single row per CDR3 protein. The data contain tens of thousands of distinct CDR3 sequences, 18% of them singletons. The starting material was PBMCs, obtained before treatment. Receptors were obtained from a male donor with prostate cancer.

The chain recombines TRBV19 with TRBJ2-7, with unresolved D. CDR1 LNHDA and CDR2 SQIVND come from the germline V gene (reference sequence). V lost 10 bases and J 6 bases, leaving 13 bases between the germline ends. This CDR3 has 11 residues. The CDR3 DNA is TGTGCCACCTCCGGCCCTCGCGAGCAGTACTTC. Translating it yields CATSGPREQYF.

This clonotype appeared many times. The chain is built from TRBV7-9 and TRBJ2-5; possibly TRBD2 for D (5 bases). V was trimmed by 2 bases and J by 2 bases, leaving 15 bases between them. Germline CDR1 and CDR2: SEHNR and FQNEAQ (reference sequence). The CDR3 is 16 residues long. The DNA of the CDR3 is TGTGCCAGCAGCTTATCATGGCAAGCGGATCAAGAGACCCAGTACTTC. It yields the protein CASSLSWQADQETQYF.

This clonotype was counted ten times or more. The chain couples TRBV7-6 to TRBJ2-3, with TRBD1 identical over 10 bases. CDR1 SGHVS and CDR2 FNYEAQ come from the germline V gene. The trim removed 5 bases at V and 2 bases at J, leaving 13 bases unmatched. The CDR3 extends over 18 amino acids. The CDR3 is CASSPRATGTGVTDTQYF. The CDR3 DNA reads TGTGCCAGCAGCCCCCGTGCCACCGGGACAGGGGTCACAGATACGCAGTATTTT.

This clonotype was counted many times. The chain carries TRBV2 and TRBJ1-4; D is uncertain. Trimming removed 6 bases from V and 11 bases from J, with 13 bases in between. In germline, CDR1 is SNHLY, CDR2 FYNNEI. CDR3 length: 12 amino acids. In DNA form, the CDR3 reads TGTGCCAGCAGGACGGACGTAGGGAAACTGTTTTTT. It yields the protein CASRTDVGKLFF.

Ten or more counts support this clonotype. The rearrangement uses TRBV30 and TRBJ2-1, with D tentatively TRBD1 (6 bases). In germline, CDR1 is GTSNPN, CDR2 SVGIG (reference sequence). The CDR3 has 13 amino acids. V was trimmed by 3 bases and J by 2 bases, leaving 8 bases between them. CDR3 sequence (DNA): TGTGCCTGGAGAGAGGGGGCCTACAATGAGCAGTTCTTC. This sequence encodes CAWREGAYNEQFF. The variable domain in full, completed from reference TRBV30 and TRBJ2-1, reads SQTIHQWPATLVQPVGSPLSLECTVEGTSNPNLYWYRQAAGRGLQLLFYSVGIGQISSEVPQNLSASRPQDRQFILSSKKLLLSDSGFYLCAWREGAYNEQFFGPGTRLTVL.

This clonotype was detected many times. The V call is TRBV19, the J call TRBJ1-1; 8 nucleotides match TRBD1. The V gene end was trimmed by 5 bases and the J gene end by 0 bases; junction bases not matched to a gene: 11. CDR3 length: 17 amino acids. Germline CDR1 is LNHDA and CDR2 is SQIVND (reference sequence). The CDR3 region is CASSLTGGGLMNTEAFF. CDR3 coding DNA: TGTGCCAGTAGTCTTACAGGGGGTGGCCTCATGAACACTGAAGCTTTCTTT.

This clonotype was recorded at least ten times. This chain uses TRBV6-5 with TRBJ2-3; D not resolved. CDR1 is MNHEY, CDR2 SVGAGI, per germline. Trimming pared 9 bases from V and 1 base from J, leaving 8 bases between. There are 12 residues in the CDR3. For the CDR3, the DNA is TGTGCCAGTCAATCCGGCACAGATACGCAGTATTTT. This gives the protein CASQSGTDTQYF.

The table lists this clonotype with many counts. CDR3 in DNA: TGTGCCAGCAGCTCCGGGACAGCCACTGAAGCTTTCTTT. Encoded protein: CASSSGTATEAFF. This chain uses TRBV5-5 with TRBJ1-1, with TRBD1 matching 7 bases. The CDR3 extends over 13 amino acids. Trimming took 3 bases from V and 4 from J; bases not matched to a gene: 3. Germline CDR1 SGHKS, CDR2 YYEKEE (reference sequence).

This clonotype was seen many times. This chain joins TRBV5-1 and TRBJ2-7; D call uncertain. Germline V gives CDR1 SGHRS, CDR2 YFSETQ. The CDR3 has 14 residues. With 1 base removed from V and 2 bases from J, the gap between germline ends came to 10 bases. Written as DNA, the CDR3 is TGCGCCAGCAGCTTGTCTGGAGCCCCCTACGAGCAGTACTTC. Protein sequence: CASSLSGAPYEQYF.

The chain is built from TRBV27 and TRBJ1-2, with TRBD1 matching over 9 bases. V trimming: 4 bases; J trimming: 0 bases; junction bases outside the gene matches: 12. The germline gives CDR1 MNHEY, CDR2 SMNVEV (reference sequence). This CDR3 contains 18 residues. CDR3 in DNA: TGTGCCAGCAGTTCTCACCGGGACAGGGAATCAGCTAACTATGGCTACACCTTC. It is translated as CASSSHRDRESANYGYTF.

This clonotype was detected ten times or more. The chain joins TRBV29-1 to TRBJ2-5; TRBD1 matches 9 bases. Germline-derived CDR1 and CDR2 are SQVTM and ANQGSEA. Trimming cost V 7 bases and J 5 bases; bases outside gene matches: 11. The length of the CDR3 is 14 residues. The CDR3 DNA is TGCAGCGCCGGGACAGGGAGGGGGCGGGAGACCCAGTACTTC. Translating it yields CSAGTGRGRETQYF.

The chain uses TRBV10-3 and TRBJ2-7; 8 bases are a match to TRBD2. CDR3 length: 15 amino acids. The germline CDR1 and CDR2 sequences are ENHRY and SYGVKD. V shed 8 bases and J 0 bases; nucleotides not matched to a gene: 9. The CDR3 coding sequence is TGTGCCATCGGCGGGGCGGGGGGACACTCCTACGAGCAGTACTTC. Its translation is CAIGGAGGHSYEQYF.

This clonotype was seen once. This chain links TRBV7-6 with TRBJ1-2; 9 bases are a match to TRBD1. The V segment lost 5 bases and the J segment 3 bases; nucleotides outside the gene matches: 10. This CDR3 is 16 amino acids long. Germline lookup yields CDR1 SGHVS and CDR2 FNYEAQ. The CDR3 sequence: CASSPLPGQGDYGYTF. DNA of the CDR3: TGTGCCAGCAGCCCCCTTCCGGGACAGGGCGACTATGGCTACACCTTC.

This clonotype was counted ten times or more. The V and J genes are TRBV6-2 or TRBV6-3 and TRBJ1-2; D uncertain. Trimming pared 2 bases from V and 2 bases from J, leaving 15 bases between. CDR3 length: 16 amino acids. Germline V gene sequence: CDR1 MNHEY, CDR2 SVGEGT. For the CDR3, the DNA is TGTGCCAGCAGTTACGACCCACTTTTGGGGAACTATGGCTACACCTTC. Amino acids: CASSYDPLLGNYGYTF.

This clonotype has ten or more counts. The J gene is TRBJ2-7, the V gene TRBV21-1; the D call in the table, TRBD2, was not verified against the DNA. TRBV21-1 is listed as a pseudogene. The CDR3 is made up of 15 amino acids. The CDR3: CASSKGTSGVYEQYF. CDR3 sequence (DNA): TGTGCCAGCAGCAAGGGGACTAGCGGGGTTTACGAGCAGTACTTC.

J is TRBJ1-2 and V is TRBV20-1; D unresolved. The CDR3 is 12 amino acids. From germline, CDR1 is DFQATT and CDR2 SNEGSKA (reference sequence). With 3 bases removed from V and 4 bases from J, the gap between germline ends came to 9 bases. CDR3 nucleotides: TGCAGTGCTAGTCCGGCAGTCTATGGCTACACCTTC. This sequence encodes CSASPAVYGYTF.

This clonotype was detected many times. The DNA of the CDR3 is TGCAGCGTATCTCAGGGAGGCAATCAGCCCCAGCATTTT. This gives the protein CSVSQGGNQPQHF. V and J are TRBV29-1 and TRBJ1-5; weak D call: TRBD1 (5 bases). Between the trimmed V and J ends, which lost 6 bases and 2 bases, there was a span of 11 bases. CDR1 is SQVTM and CDR2 is ANQGSEA in the germline V gene. CDR3 length equals 13 residues.

This chain connects TRBV6-1 to TRBJ2-1, with D unresolved. This CDR3 has 14 amino acids. Trimming left V 2 bases short and J 9 bases short, with 14 bases between. The germline CDR1 and CDR2 sequences are MNHNS and SASEGT. CDR3 coding DNA: TGTGCCAGCAGTGAACTACTAAAAAGTAGTGAGCAGTTCTTC. It encodes CASSELLKSSEQFF.

This clonotype has a handful of counts. V and J are TRBV5-1 and TRBJ2-7; tentatively, D is TRBD1 (6 bases). The CDR3 extends over 16 amino acids. The germline V gene encodes CDR1 SGHRS and CDR2 YFSETQ. The germline V and J ends were trimmed by 4 bases and 2 bases, with 19 bases remaining between them. The CDR3 DNA reads as TGCGCCAGCAGCCGAGGGACATCCCTAGGGGCCTACGAGCAGTACTTC. Its protein is CASSRGTSLGAYEQYF.

At least ten counts were recorded for this clonotype. The CDR3 sequence: CASSLQGRRPDTQYF. The CDR3 nucleotides read TGTGCCAGTAGTTTACAGGGTCGAAGACCAGATACGCAGTATTTT. This chain uses TRBV19 with TRBJ2-3, with D tentatively TRBD1 (6 bases). Germline V gene lookup returns CDR1 LNHDA and CDR2 SQIVND (reference sequence). Deletions cut 5 bases from V and 4 bases from J, with 16 bases between. The CDR3 has 15 amino acids.

This clonotype was found many times. The chain recombines TRBV5-6 with TRBJ2-5; D perhaps matches TRBD1 (5 bases). Germline V CDR1 and CDR2: SGHDT, YYEEEE. V lost 1 base and J lost 2, with 9 bases in between. CDR3 length: 14 amino acids. CDR3 loop: CASSLIDRQETQYF. The CDR3 DNA reads as TGTGCCAGCAGCTTGATTGACAGACAAGAGACCCAGTACTTC.